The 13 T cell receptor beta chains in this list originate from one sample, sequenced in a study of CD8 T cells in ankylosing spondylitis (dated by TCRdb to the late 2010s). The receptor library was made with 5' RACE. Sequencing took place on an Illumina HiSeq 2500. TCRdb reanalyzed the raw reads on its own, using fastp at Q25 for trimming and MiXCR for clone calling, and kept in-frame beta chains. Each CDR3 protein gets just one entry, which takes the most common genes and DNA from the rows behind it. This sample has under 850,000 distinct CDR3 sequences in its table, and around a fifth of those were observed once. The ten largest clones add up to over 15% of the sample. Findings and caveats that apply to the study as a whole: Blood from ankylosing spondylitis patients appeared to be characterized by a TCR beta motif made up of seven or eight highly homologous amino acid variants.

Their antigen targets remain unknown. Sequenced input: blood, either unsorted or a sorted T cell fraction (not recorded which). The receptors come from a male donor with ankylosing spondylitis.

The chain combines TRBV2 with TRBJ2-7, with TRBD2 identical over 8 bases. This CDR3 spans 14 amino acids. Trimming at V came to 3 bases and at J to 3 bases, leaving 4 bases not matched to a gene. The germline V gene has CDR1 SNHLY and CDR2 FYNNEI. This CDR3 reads CASSELLADYEQYF. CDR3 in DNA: TGTGCCAGCAGTGAGTTACTAGCGGACTACGAGCAGTACTTC. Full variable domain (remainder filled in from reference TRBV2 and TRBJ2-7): EPEVTQTPSHQVTQMGQEVILRCVPISNHLYFYWYRQILGQKVEFLVSFYNNEISEKSEIFDDQFSVERPDGSNFTLKIRSTKLEDSAMYFCASSELLADYEQYFGPGTRLTVT.

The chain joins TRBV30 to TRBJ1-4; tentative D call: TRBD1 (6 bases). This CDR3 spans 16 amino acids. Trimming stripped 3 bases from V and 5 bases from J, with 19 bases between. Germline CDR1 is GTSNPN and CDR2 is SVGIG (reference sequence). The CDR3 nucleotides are TGTGCCTGGAGCACCTCTAGGGGGGCGACGAATGAAAAACTGTTTTTT. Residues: CAWSTSRGATNEKLFF.

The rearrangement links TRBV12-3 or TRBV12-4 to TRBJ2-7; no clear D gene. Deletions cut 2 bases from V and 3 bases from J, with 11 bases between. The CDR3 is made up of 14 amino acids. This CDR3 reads CASSLMGSLYEQYF. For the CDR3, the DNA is TGTGCCAGCAGTTTAATGGGCAGCCTCTACGAGCAGTACTTC.

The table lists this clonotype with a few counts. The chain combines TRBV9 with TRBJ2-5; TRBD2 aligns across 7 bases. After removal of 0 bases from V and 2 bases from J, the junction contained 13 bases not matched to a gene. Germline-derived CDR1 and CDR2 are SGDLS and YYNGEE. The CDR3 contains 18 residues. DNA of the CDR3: TGTGCCAGCAGCGTAGCTACGGGAGGCTCGACGCCGCAAGAGACCCAGTACTTC. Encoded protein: CASSVATGGSTPQETQYF.

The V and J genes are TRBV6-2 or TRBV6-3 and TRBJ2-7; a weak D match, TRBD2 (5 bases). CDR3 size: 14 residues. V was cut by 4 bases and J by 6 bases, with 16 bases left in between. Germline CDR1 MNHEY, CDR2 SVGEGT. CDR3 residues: CASSFSISGVEQYF. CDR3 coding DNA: TGTGCCAGCAGTTTCTCGATTTCCGGGGTCGAGCAGTACTTC.

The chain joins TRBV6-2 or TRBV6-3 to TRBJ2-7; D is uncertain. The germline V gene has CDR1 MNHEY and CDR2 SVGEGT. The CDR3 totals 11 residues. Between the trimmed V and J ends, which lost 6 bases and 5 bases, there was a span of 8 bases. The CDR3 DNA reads TGTGCCAGCAGCCGGTTGAACGAGCAGTACTTC. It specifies CASSRLNEQYF.

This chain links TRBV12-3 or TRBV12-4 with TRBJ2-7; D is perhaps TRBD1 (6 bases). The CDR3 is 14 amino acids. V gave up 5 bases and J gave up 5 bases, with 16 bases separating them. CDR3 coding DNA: TGTGCCAGCAGTCAGAGCACAGGGTACCACGAGCAGTACTTC. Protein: CASSQSTGYHEQYF.

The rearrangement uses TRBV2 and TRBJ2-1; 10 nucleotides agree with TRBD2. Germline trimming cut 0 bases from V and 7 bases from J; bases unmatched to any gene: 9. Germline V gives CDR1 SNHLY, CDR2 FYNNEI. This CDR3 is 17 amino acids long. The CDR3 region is CASSEAVTSGAGNEQFF. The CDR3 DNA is TGTGCCAGCAGTGAAGCGGTTACTAGCGGGGCCGGTAATGAGCAGTTCTTC. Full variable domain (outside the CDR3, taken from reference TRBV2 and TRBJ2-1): EPEVTQTPSHQVTQMGQEVILRCVPISNHLYFYWYRQILGQKVEFLVSFYNNEISEKSEIFDDQFSVERPDGSNFTLKIRSTKLEDSAMYFCASSEAVTSGAGNEQFFGPGTRLTVL.

In nucleotides, the CDR3 is TGTGCCAGCAGCTCATTCAGGACAGGGGGCGACTATGGCTACACCTTC. Translation gives CASSSFRTGGDYGYTF. V and J are TRBV5-6 and TRBJ1-2; 11 bases are shared with TRBD1. The V gene end was trimmed by 3 bases and the J gene end by 3 bases; junction bases not matched to a gene: 7. The CDR3 covers 16 residues. Per germline, CDR1 SGHDT and CDR2 YYEEEE.

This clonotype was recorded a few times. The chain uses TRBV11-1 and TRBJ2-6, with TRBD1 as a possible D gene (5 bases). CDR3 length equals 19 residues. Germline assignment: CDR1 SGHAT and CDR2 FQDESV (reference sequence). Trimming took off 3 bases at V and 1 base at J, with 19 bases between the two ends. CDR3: CASSLVGRTSPSGANVLTF. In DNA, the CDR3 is TGTGCCAGCAGCTTGGTGGGCCGGACAAGCCCTTCTGGGGCCAACGTCCTGACTTTC. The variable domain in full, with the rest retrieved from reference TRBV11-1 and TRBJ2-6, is EAEVAQSPRYKITEKSQAVAFWCDPISGHATLYWYRQILGQGPELLVQFQDESVVDDSQLPKDRFSAERLKGVDSTLKIQPAELGDSAMYLCASSLVGRTSPSGANVLTFGAGSRLTVL.

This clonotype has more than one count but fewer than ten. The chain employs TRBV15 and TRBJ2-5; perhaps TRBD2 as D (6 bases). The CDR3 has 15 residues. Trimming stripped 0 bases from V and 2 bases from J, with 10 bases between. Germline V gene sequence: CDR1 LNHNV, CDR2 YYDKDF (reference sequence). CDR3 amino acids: CATSRDKGLQETQYF. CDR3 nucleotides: TGTGCCACCAGCAGAGATAAAGGACTACAAGAGACCCAGTACTTC.

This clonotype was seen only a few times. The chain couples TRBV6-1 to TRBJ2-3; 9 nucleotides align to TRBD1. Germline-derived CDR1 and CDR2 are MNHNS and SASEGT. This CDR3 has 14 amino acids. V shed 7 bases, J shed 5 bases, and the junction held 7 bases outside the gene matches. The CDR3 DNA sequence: TGTGCCAGCAACCGGGACAGGGCGGAAGATACGCAGTATTTT. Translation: CASNRDRAEDTQYF.

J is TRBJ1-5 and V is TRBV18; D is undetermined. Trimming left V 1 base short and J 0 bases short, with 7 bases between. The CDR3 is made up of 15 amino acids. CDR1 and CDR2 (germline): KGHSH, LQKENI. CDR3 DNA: TGTGCCAGCTCACCACGGTACGATAGCAATCAGCCCCAGCATTTT. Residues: CASSPRYDSNQPQHF.